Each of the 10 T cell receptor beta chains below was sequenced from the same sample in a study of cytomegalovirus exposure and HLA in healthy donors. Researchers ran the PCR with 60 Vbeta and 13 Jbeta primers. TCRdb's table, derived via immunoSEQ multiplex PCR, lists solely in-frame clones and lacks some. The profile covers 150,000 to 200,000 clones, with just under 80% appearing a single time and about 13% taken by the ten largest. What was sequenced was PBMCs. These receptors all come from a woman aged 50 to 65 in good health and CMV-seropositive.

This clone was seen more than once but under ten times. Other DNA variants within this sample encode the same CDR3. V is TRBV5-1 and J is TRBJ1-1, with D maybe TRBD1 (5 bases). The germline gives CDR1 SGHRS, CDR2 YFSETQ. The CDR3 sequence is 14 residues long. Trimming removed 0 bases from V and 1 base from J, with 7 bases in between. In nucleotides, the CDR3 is TGCGCCAGCAGCTTGGCAGGGCAGAACACTGAAGCTTTCTTT. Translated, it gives CASSLAGQNTEAFF.

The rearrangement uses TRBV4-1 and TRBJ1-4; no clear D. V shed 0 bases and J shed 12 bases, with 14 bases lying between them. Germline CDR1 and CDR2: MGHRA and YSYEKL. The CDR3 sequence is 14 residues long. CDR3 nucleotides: TGCGCCAGCAGCCAAGAGGCGTCGTTAGAGGAACTGTTTTTT. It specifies CASSQEASLEELFF.

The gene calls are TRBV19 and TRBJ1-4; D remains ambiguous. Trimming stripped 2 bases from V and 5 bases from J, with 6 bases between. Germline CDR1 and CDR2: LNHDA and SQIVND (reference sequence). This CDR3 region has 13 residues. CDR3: CASSITGNEKLFF. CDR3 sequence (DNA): TGTGCCAGTAGTATAACGGGGAATGAAAAACTGTTTTTT.

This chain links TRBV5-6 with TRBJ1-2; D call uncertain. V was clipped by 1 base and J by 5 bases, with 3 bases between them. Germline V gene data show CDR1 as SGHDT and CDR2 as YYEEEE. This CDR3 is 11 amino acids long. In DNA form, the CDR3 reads TGTGCCAGCAGCTTGCGGTATGGCTACACCTTC. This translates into CASSLRYGYTF.

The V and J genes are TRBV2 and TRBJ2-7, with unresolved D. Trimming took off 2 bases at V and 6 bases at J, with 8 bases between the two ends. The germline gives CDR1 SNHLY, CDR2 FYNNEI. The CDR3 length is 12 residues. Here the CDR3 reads CASSESVPEQYF. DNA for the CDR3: TGTGCCAGCAGTGAATCAGTACCCGAGCAGTACTTC.

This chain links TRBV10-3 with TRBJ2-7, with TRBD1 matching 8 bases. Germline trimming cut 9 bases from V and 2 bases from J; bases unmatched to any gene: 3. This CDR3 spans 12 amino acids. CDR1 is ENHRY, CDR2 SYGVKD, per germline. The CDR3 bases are TGTGCCATGGGGACAGGTCCCTACGAGCAGTACTTC. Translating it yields CAMGTGPYEQYF.

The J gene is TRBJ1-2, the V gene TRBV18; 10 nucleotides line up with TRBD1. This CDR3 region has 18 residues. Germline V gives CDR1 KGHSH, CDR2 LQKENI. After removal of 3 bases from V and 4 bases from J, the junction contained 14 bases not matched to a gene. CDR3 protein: CASSPYGSGTGAFYGYTF. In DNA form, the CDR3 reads TGTGCCAGCTCACCCTACGGATCCGGGACAGGGGCCTTCTATGGCTACACCTTC.

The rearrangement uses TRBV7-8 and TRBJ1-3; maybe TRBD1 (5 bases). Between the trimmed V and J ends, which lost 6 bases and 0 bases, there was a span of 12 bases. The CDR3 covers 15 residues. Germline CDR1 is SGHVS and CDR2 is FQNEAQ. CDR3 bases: TGTGCCAGCAGTTGGGACTCCTCCTCTGGAAACACCATATATTTT. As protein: CASSWDSSSGNTIYF. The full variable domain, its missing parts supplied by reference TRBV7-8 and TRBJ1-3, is GAGVSQSPRYKVAKRGQDVALRCDPISGHVSLFWYQQALGQGPEFLTYFQNEAQLDKSGLPSDRFFAERPEGSVSTLKIQRTQQEDSAVYLCASSWDSSSGNTIYFGEGSWLTVV.

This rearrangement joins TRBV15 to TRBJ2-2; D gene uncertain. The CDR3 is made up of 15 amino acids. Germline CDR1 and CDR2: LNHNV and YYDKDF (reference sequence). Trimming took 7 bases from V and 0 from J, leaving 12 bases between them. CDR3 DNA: TGTGCCACCATTTCTAACGCGGCGAACACCGGGGAGCTGTTTTTT. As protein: CATISNAANTGELFF.

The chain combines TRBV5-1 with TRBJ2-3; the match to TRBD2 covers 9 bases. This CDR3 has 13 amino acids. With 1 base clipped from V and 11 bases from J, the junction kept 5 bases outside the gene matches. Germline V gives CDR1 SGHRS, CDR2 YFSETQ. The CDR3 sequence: CASSLQRAGGQYF. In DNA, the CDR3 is TGCGCCAGCAGCTTGCAGCGAGCGGGGGGGCAGTATTTT.